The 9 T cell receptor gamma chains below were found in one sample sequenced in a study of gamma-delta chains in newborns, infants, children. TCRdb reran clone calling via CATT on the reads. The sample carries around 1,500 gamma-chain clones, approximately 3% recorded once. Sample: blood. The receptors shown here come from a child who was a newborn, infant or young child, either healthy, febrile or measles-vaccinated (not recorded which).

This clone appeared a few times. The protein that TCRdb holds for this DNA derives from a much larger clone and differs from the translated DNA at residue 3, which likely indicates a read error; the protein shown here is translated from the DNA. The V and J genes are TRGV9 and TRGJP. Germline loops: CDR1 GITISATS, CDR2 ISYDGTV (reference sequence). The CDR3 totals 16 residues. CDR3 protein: CASWEARELGKKIKVF. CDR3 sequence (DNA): TGTGCCTCGTGGGAGGCCCGAGAGTTGGGCAAAAAAATCAAGGTATTT.

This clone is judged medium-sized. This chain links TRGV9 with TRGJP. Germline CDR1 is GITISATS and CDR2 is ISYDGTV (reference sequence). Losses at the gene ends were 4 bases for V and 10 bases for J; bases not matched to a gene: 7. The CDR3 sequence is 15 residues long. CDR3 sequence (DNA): TGTGCCTTGTGGGAATTTTTTTTGGGCAAAAAAATCAAGGTATTT. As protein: CALWEFFLGKKIKVF.

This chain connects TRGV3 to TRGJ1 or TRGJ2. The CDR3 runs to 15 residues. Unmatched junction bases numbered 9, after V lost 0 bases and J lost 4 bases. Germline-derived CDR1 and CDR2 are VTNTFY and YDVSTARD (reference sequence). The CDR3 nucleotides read TGTGCCACCTGGGACAGGCGGGGTTTGTATTATAAGAAACTCTTT. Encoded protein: CATWDRRGLYYKKLF.

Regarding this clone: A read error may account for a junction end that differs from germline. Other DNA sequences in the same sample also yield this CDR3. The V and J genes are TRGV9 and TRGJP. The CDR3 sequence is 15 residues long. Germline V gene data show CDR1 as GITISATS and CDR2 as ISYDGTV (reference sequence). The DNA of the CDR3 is TGTGCCCTGTGGGAGGTCCAGTTGGGCAAAAAAATCAAGGTATTT. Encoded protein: CALWEVQLGKKIKVF.

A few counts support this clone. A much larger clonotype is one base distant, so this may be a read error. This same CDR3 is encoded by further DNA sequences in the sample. Here the CDR3 reads CATWDGHKKLF. The CDR3 nucleotides read TGTGCCACCTGGGATGGACATAAGAAACTCTTC. The rearrangement uses TRGV4 and TRGJ1 or TRGJ2. Germline CDR1 EGSTGY, CDR2 YDSYTSSV. The CDR3 has 11 residues.

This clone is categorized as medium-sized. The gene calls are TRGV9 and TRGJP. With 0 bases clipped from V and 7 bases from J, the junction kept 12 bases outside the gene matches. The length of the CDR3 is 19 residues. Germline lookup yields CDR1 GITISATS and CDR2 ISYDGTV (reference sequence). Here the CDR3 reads CALWEVERRWELGKKIKVF. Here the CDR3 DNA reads TGTGCCTTGTGGGAGGTGGAGCGAAGATGGGAGTTGGGCAAAAAAATCAAGGTATTT.

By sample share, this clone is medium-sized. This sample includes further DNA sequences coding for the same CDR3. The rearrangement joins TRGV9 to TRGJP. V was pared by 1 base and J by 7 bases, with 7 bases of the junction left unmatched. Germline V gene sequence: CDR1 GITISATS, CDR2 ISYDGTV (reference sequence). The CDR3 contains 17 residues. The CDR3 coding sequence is TGTGCCTTGTGGGAGGTCCCTGGGGAGTTGGGCAAAAAAATCAAGGTATTT. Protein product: CALWEVPGELGKKIKVF.

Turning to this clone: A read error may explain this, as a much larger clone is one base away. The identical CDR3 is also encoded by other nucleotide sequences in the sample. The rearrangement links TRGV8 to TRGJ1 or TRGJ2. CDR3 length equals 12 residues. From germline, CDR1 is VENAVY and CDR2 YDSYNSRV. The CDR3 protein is CATWVNYYKKLF. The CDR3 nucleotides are TGTGCCACCTGGGTGAATTATTACAAGAAACTCTTT.

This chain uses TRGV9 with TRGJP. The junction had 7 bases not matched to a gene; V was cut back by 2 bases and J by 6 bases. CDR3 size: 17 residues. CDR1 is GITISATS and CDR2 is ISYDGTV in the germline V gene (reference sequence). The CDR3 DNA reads TGTGCCTTGTGGGAGGCTACCCGAGAGTTGGGCAAAAAAATCAAGGTATTT. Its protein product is CALWEATRELGKKIKVF.